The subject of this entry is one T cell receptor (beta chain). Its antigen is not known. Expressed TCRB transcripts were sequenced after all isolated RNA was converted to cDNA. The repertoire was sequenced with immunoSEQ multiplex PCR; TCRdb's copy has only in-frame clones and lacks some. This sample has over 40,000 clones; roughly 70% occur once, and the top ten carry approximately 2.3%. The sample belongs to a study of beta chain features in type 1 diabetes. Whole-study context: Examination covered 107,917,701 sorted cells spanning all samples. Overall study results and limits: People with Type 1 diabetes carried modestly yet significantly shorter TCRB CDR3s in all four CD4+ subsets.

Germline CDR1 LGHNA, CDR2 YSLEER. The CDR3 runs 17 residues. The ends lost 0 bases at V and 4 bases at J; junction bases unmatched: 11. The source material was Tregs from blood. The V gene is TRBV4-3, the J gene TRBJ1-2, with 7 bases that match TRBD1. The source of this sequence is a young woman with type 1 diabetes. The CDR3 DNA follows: TGCGCCAGCAGCCAAGATCCTGGACAGGCGAAGGGCTATGGCTACACCTTC. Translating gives CASSQDPGQAKGYGYTF.